One sample yielded the 19 T cell receptor beta chains listed below, sequenced in a study of post-analysis software for immune sequencing data (dated by TCRdb to between 2014 and 2017). Study-level results and caveats: Significantly higher frequencies in patients than in controls were found for roughly 5 TRBV segments, including TRBV5-6, TRBV5-1 and TRBV20-1.

For these receptors, no antigen is known. Library method: PCR. Data came from an Illumina HiSeq 2500. To reduce PCR and sequencing biases, unique molecular identifiers were incorporated into the TCR beta cDNA libraries. TCRdb reprocessing: public reads trimmed at Q25 with fastp, clones called with MiXCR, in-frame beta chains kept. Entries are consolidated by CDR3 protein sequence, retaining the most common genes and DNA. The sample data list approximately 690,000 distinct CDR3 sequences, and 55% to 60% of these were observed just once. Jointly, the top ten make up roughly 10% of the sample. The specimen sequenced was blood. The receptors were gathered from a girl aged 2 to 10 with multiple sclerosis.

This chain uses TRBV7-9 with TRBJ2-3; D remains ambiguous. The V end was cut by 6 bases, the J end by 0 bases, with 13 bases between. This CDR3 region has 15 residues. The germline gives CDR1 SEHNR, CDR2 FQNEAQ (reference sequence). The CDR3 is CASRRTETSTDTQYF. Here the CDR3 DNA reads TGTGCCAGCAGACGAACAGAAACTAGCACAGATACGCAGTATTTT. Full variable domain (remainder filled in from reference TRBV7-9 and TRBJ2-3): DTGVSQNPRHKITKRGQNVTFRCDPISEHNRLYWYRQTLGQGPEFLTYFQNEAQLEKSRLLSDRFSAERPKGSFSTLEIQRTEQGDSAMYLCASRRTETSTDTQYFGPGTRLTVL.

In its sample, this clonotype was seen a few times. This rearrangement joins TRBV7-2 to TRBJ2-3; D ambiguous. The CDR3 loop spans 13 amino acids. Trimming took 3 bases from V and 5 from J, leaving 9 bases between them. CDR1 is SGHTA and CDR2 is FQGNSA in the germline V gene. CDR3: CASSLTPLDTQYF. DNA of the CDR3: TGTGCCAGCAGCTTGACACCCCTAGATACGCAGTATTTT.

This clonotype was detected a few times. This chain links TRBV29-1 with TRBJ2-5, with D possibly called TRBD1 or TRBD2 (5 bases each). This CDR3 contains 12 residues. In germline, CDR1 is SQVTM, CDR2 ANQGSEA. Trimming took 7 bases from V and 6 from J, leaving 15 bases between them. DNA of the CDR3: TGCAGCGCCCCCCGGGACGGTCAGACCCAGTACTTC. Encoded protein: CSAPRDGQTQYF.

The rearrangement uses TRBV3-1 and TRBJ2-5, with a tentative D call TRBD2 (5 bases). CDR1 is LGHDT and CDR2 is YNNKEL in the germline V gene (reference sequence). Trimming pared 0 bases from V and 3 bases from J, leaving 8 bases between. The CDR3 covers 14 residues. The CDR3 loop is CASSQDKRKETQYF. In DNA form, the CDR3 reads TGTGCCAGCAGCCAAGATAAGCGGAAAGAGACCCAGTACTTC.

The sample holds a few counts of this clonotype. This chain's CDR3 is CASSLRGSDTQYF. CDR3 DNA sequence: TGTGCCAGCAGTTTAAGGGGGTCAGATACGCAGTATTTT. The chain joins TRBV12-3 or TRBV12-4 to TRBJ2-3; D perhaps matches TRBD1 (6 bases). V lost 2 bases, J lost 4 bases, and 7 bases lay in between. This CDR3 contains 13 residues.

This clonotype was seen more than once but under ten times. This chain joins TRBV20-1 and TRBJ2-4, with 7 bases that match TRBD2. V dropped 6 bases and J dropped 2; count of bases not matched to a gene: 10. This CDR3 contains 15 residues. The germline CDR1 and CDR2 sequences are DFQATT and SNEGSKA (reference sequence). CDR3 DNA sequence: TGCAGTGCCACCCGACTAGCACGACCCAAAAACATTCAGTACTTC. Protein: CSATRLARPKNIQYF.

This clonotype occurred a few times. The chain couples TRBV7-3 to TRBJ2-1, with 11 bases aligning to TRBD2. CDR1 and CDR2 from the germline V gene are SGHTA and FQGTGA. The CDR3 is made up of 18 amino acids. The J segment lost 1 base and the V segment lost 5 bases, leaving 10 bases of the junction unmatched. The CDR3 DNA is TGTGCCAGCAGCCCCTGGACTAGCGGGCCGGGATCCTACAATGAGCAGTTCTTC. The encoded protein is CASSPWTSGPGSYNEQFF.

This clonotype has just a few counts. The chain employs TRBV6-5 and TRBJ2-5; no definite D call. The CDR3 has 12 residues. CDR1 and CDR2 from the germline V gene are MNHEY and SVGAGI. The V and J ends lost 5 bases and 3 bases respectively, with 7 bases between them. The CDR3 reads CASSTRKETQYF. CDR3 nucleotides: TGTGCCAGCAGTACAAGAAAAGAGACCCAGTACTTC.

This clonotype was counted a few times. The chain combines TRBV10-2 with TRBJ1-6; 8 bases agree with TRBD1. The CDR3 extends over 14 amino acids. V was clipped by 6 bases and J by 8 bases; unmatched bases: 6. CDR1 and CDR2 (germline): WSHSY, SAAADI. The chain's CDR3 is CASRSTGVDSPLHF. The CDR3 region has the DNA TGCGCCAGCAGATCGACAGGGGTAGATTCACCCCTCCACTTT.

V and J are TRBV27 and TRBJ2-6; D call uncertain. This CDR3 contains 15 residues. The V end was cut by 4 bases, the J end by 1 base, with 8 bases between. From germline, CDR1 is MNHEY and CDR2 SMNVEV (reference sequence). The chain's CDR3 is CASSYIGSGANVLTF. Here the CDR3 DNA reads TGTGCCAGCAGTTACATAGGGTCTGGGGCCAACGTCCTGACTTTC.

The gene calls are TRBV7-9 and TRBJ2-3, with TRBD2 matching 11 bases. Germline loops: CDR1 SEHNR, CDR2 FQNEAQ (reference sequence). This CDR3 has 17 residues. With 2 bases clipped from V and 2 bases from J, the junction kept 6 bases outside the gene matches. The CDR3, as DNA: TGTGCCAGCAGCTTATGGGGACTAGCGGAGGCCACAGATACGCAGTATTTT. Protein product: CASSLWGLAEATDTQYF. Based on the CDR3 plus reference TRBV7-9 and TRBJ2-3, the full variable domain is DTGVSQNPRHKITKRGQNVTFRCDPISEHNRLYWYRQTLGQGPEFLTYFQNEAQLEKSRLLSDRFSAERPKGSFSTLEIQRTEQGDSAMYLCASSLWGLAEATDTQYFGPGTRLTVL.

The chain uses TRBV2 and TRBJ2-4, with TRBD2 matching over 14 bases. The J call may be mistaken, given a closer DNA end match to TRBJ2-7. CDR1 is SNHLY and CDR2 is FYNNEI in the germline V gene. This CDR3 has 16 residues. CDR3: CASSIRGLAGEDEQYF. CDR3 in DNA: TGTGCCAGCAGCATACGGGGACTAGCGGGAGAGGACGAGCAGTACTTC.

This chain connects TRBV11-2 to TRBJ2-1, with D perhaps matching TRBD1 or TRBD2 (6 bases each). V was shortened by 10 bases and J by 0 bases, with 16 bases between the two germline ends. This CDR3 spans 15 amino acids. The germline CDR1 and CDR2 sequences are SGHAT and FQNNGV. CDR3: CATTGRGSSYNEQFF. The CDR3, as DNA: TGTGCCACCACAGGGCGGGGTAGCTCCTACAATGAGCAGTTCTTC.

V gene TRBV11-2 combines with J gene TRBJ2-1; no reliable D call. The germline V gene has CDR1 SGHAT and CDR2 FQNNGV. V lost 0 bases and J 8 bases, leaving 8 bases between the germline ends. This CDR3 region has 13 residues. As DNA, the CDR3 is TGTGCCAGCAGCTTAGAGCGCGTCTATGAGCAGTTCTTC. Translation gives CASSLERVYEQFF.

This clonotype was found once. The chain has TRBV4-2 and TRBJ2-3; D is undetermined. Germline-derived CDR1 and CDR2 are LGHNA and YNFKEQ. V was pared by 1 base and J by 5 bases, with 7 bases between. The CDR3 has 13 amino acids. The CDR3 reads CASSQAPLDTQYF. CDR3 nucleotide sequence: TGTGCCAGCAGCCAAGCCCCACTAGATACGCAGTATTTT.

V and J are TRBV13 and TRBJ2-5, with D possibly matching TRBD1 (6 bases). Trimming removed 2 bases from V and 5 bases from J, with 9 bases in between. The length of the CDR3 is 13 residues. From germline, CDR1 is PRHDT and CDR2 FYEKMQ (reference sequence). This CDR3 reads CASSLYDRETQYF. The DNA of the CDR3 is TGTGCCAGCAGCTTATACGACAGGGAGACCCAGTACTTC.

The chain uses TRBV7-2 and TRBJ2-7; D gene unclear. This CDR3 comprises 12 residues. V lost 11 bases, J lost 2 bases, and 13 bases lay in between. Germline CDR1 is SGHTA and CDR2 is FQGNSA. The CDR3 loop reads CAGEGGTYEQYF. The CDR3 nucleotides are TGTGCCGGGGAAGGCGGTACCTACGAGCAGTACTTC.

The rearrangement joins TRBV10-3 to TRBJ2-5; 11 nucleotides match TRBD2. J was trimmed by 1 base and V by 0 bases; bases with no gene match: 4. Looked up from germline, CDR1 is ENHRY and CDR2 is SYGVKD. CDR3 length: 17 amino acids. The CDR3 DNA follows: TGTGCCATCAGTGAGTCGCTAGCGGGAGGCCTCCAAGAGACCCAGTACTTC. Its protein product is CAISESLAGGLQETQYF.

The sample holds one count of this clonotype. The rearrangement links TRBV7-9 to TRBJ1-5; D is uncertain. The CDR3 is 13 residues long. V gave up 0 bases and J gave up 4 bases, with 4 bases separating them. The germline gives CDR1 SEHNR, CDR2 FQNEAQ (reference sequence). The CDR3 bases are TGTGCCAGCAGCTTAGCGACGAATCAGCCCCAGCATTTT. Translated: CASSLATNQPQHF.